The 9 T cell receptor beta chains listed next were all sequenced from one sample in a study of T-cell memory formation after mild COVID-19. TCRdb reprocessed the 5' RACE reads with MiXCR, giving one entry per CDR3 protein. The sample holds over 500,000 distinct CDR3 sequences, roughly a sixth seen once. The sequenced material came from PBMCs or a T cell subset sorted from them (not recorded which). The receptor set was obtained from an adult woman who had mild COVID-19 (a few samples of this study predate the infection). Cell type and time point are not known.

This clonotype occurred a few times. The chain uses TRBV10-3 and TRBJ1-1, with TRBD1 matching 9 bases. J gave up 4 bases and V 6 bases, and 6 bases lay outside the gene matches. Germline V gives CDR1 ENHRY, CDR2 SYGVKD. CDR3 length: 14 amino acids. For the CDR3, the DNA is TGTGCCATCAGGCCCGGGACAGGGCCCACTGAAGCTTTCTTT. The encoded protein is CAIRPGTGPTEAFF.

This clonotype was observed a few times. The chain combines TRBV6-5 with TRBJ2-2; D may be TRBD1 (6 bases). The germline V and J ends were trimmed by 8 bases and 4 bases, with 11 bases remaining between them. The V gene's germline CDR1 is MNHEY and CDR2 SVGAGI. This CDR3 has 13 amino acids. CDR3 region: CASAGVVTGELFF. DNA of the CDR3: TGTGCCAGCGCAGGGGTCGTCACCGGGGAGCTGTTTTTT.

This rearrangement joins TRBV6-5 to TRBJ1-6; D gene uncertain. V was trimmed by 2 bases and J by 7 bases, leaving 15 bases between them. Per the germline V gene, CDR1 is MNHEY and CDR2 is SVGAGI. The CDR3 runs to 16 residues. The CDR3 nucleotides are TGTGCCAGCAGTTACGTTTCGGGGAGAGGGAATTCACCCCTCCACTTT. Translated: CASSYVSGRGNSPLHF.

The chain couples TRBV5-4 to TRBJ1-5; tentative D call: TRBD1 (5 bases). The germline gives CDR1 SGHNT, CDR2 YYREEE (reference sequence). The CDR3 runs 14 residues. V shed 3 bases and J shed 7 bases, with 14 bases lying between them. The CDR3 reads CASSSGTLGQPQHF. In DNA, the CDR3 is TGTGCCAGCAGCTCCGGGACCTTGGGGCAGCCCCAGCATTTT.

This chain joins TRBV5-1 and TRBJ2-5; unclear D gene. Looked up from germline, CDR1 is SGHRS and CDR2 is YFSETQ. This CDR3 is 12 amino acids long. The V and J ends lost 4 bases and 0 bases respectively, with 4 bases between them. The CDR3 protein is CASSGNQETQYF. In DNA form, the CDR3 reads TGCGCCAGCAGCGGAAACCAAGAGACCCAGTACTTC.

The chain joins TRBV7-6 to TRBJ2-7; 8 positions agree with TRBD2. CDR3 length equals 16 residues. Trimming cost V 5 bases and J 3 bases; bases outside gene matches: 12. In germline, CDR1 is SGHVS, CDR2 FNYEAQ. Written as DNA, the CDR3 is TGTGCCAGCAGCCCCGGCGCTCGGGGGGGGCACTACGAGCAGTACTTC. Its translation: CASSPGARGGHYEQYF.

This clonotype was recorded a few times. The chain is built from TRBV4-2 and TRBJ2-7; 7 positions match TRBD1. This CDR3 is built from 15 residues. Germline lookup yields CDR1 LGHNA and CDR2 YNFKEQ. The junction had 9 bases not matched to a gene; V was cut back by 4 bases and J by 3 bases. The CDR3 coding sequence is TGTGCCAGCAGCCGCGGACAGGATTTTCGCTACGAGCAGTACTTC. Protein product: CASSRGQDFRYEQYF.

The chain carries TRBV7-9 and TRBJ2-1, with 13 bases that match TRBD2. This CDR3 has 16 amino acids. CDR1 is SEHNR and CDR2 is FQNEAQ in the germline V gene (reference sequence). The J segment lost 5 bases and the V segment lost 1 base, leaving 2 bases of the junction unmatched. In DNA form, the CDR3 reads TGTGCCAGCAGCTTAGTCGGGACTAGCGGGAACAATGAGCAGTTCTTC. Its translation is CASSLVGTSGNNEQFF.

This clonotype was seen only a few times. One end of the junction fails to match germline, which may point to a read error. The V call is TRBV6-5, the J call TRBJ2-6; D gene unclear. The germline CDR1 and CDR2 sequences are MNHEY and SVGAGI. The CDR3 is 14 residues long. Written as DNA, the CDR3 is TGTGCCAGCAGTTATCTCGGGCTGACCAACATCCTGACTTTC. Its translation: CASSYLGLTNILTF.